These 25 T cell receptor beta chains came from one sample sequenced in a study of T cells after yellow fever vaccination. One entry per CDR3 protein results from TCRdb running MiXCR on the 5' RACE reads. Among a few hundred thousand distinct CDR3 sequences, roughly 12% were seen once, and the ten largest hold less than 20%. Material: PBMCs, obtained on the day of the first yellow fever vaccination. The receptors shown here come from a man between 18 and 35 years old who received the YFV17D yellow fever vaccine.

A few counts support this clonotype. V is TRBV20-1 and J is TRBJ1-1; D may be TRBD1 (5 bases). Deletions cut 0 bases from V and 1 base from J, with 6 bases between. Germline loops: CDR1 DFQATT, CDR2 SNEGSKA (reference sequence). The CDR3 totals 13 residues. In DNA form, the CDR3 reads TGCAGTGCTAGAGATCAGGGGAACACTGAAGCTTTCTTT. Protein: CSARDQGNTEAFF.

This clonotype was seen only a few times. This chain uses TRBV28 with TRBJ2-3; 7 nucleotides line up with TRBD2. There are 14 residues in the CDR3. Germline V gene lookup returns CDR1 MDHEN and CDR2 SYDVKM. The trim removed 6 bases at V and 4 bases at J, leaving 7 bases unmatched. The DNA of the CDR3 is TGTGCCAGCAGCAACCTAGCGGTCGCAGATACGCAGTATTTT. Amino acid sequence: CASSNLAVADTQYF.

This clonotype was seen more than once but under ten times. The V gene is TRBV7-2, the J gene TRBJ1-5, with D perhaps matching TRBD1 (5 bases). This CDR3 has 15 residues. The V gene lost 3 bases and the J gene lost 3 bases, with 12 bases spanning the gap. Germline values: CDR1 SGHTA, CDR2 FQGNSA. CDR3 nucleotide sequence: TGTGCCAGCAGCTTCTTCTCAGGGCCCAATCAGCCCCAGCATTTT. This encodes CASSFFSGPNQPQHF.

This clonotype was seen only a few times. The junction departs from germline at one end; a sequencing error may be responsible. V gene TRBV11-2 combines with J gene TRBJ1-2; D might be TRBD1 (5 bases). Germline V gene sequence: CDR1 SGHAT, CDR2 FQNNGV. The length of the CDR3 is 13 residues. The CDR3 protein is CASSLGVSGGYTF. DNA of the CDR3: TGTGCCAGCAGTTTAGGGGTATCAGGCGGCTACACCTTC.

The genes are TRBV12-3 or TRBV12-4 and TRBJ2-6; D possibly corresponds to TRBD1 (6 bases). With 5 bases removed from V and 0 bases from J, the gap between germline ends came to 11 bases. CDR3 size: 16 residues. The CDR3 spells CASSRDTNSGANVLTF. The DNA for the CDR3 is TGTGCCAGCAGTCGGGACACCAACTCTGGGGCCAACGTCCTGACTTTC.

For the CDR3, the DNA is TGTGCCAGCAGCCCACAGGGTCCCCACGTTCCGCCGTACGAGCAGTACTTC. As protein: CASSPQGPHVPPYEQYF. The chain recombines TRBV7-2 with TRBJ2-7; tentatively, D is TRBD1 (6 bases). V was pared by 5 bases and J by 4 bases, with 24 bases between. The CDR3 length is 17 residues. Per germline, CDR1 SGHTA and CDR2 FQGNSA.

This clonotype has a handful of counts. The rearrangement links TRBV12-3 or TRBV12-4 to TRBJ2-5; D possibly corresponds to TRBD2 (7 bases). V was trimmed by 3 bases and J by 5 bases, leaving 19 bases between them. The CDR3 covers 16 residues. In DNA, the CDR3 is TGTGCCAGCAGTTTCGTGGGTGGGGGGGCCTTTGAGACCCAGTACTTC. Translation gives CASSFVGGGAFETQYF.

This chain links TRBV7-2 with TRBJ2-3, with D perhaps TRBD2 (5 bases). Per germline, CDR1 SGHTA and CDR2 FQGNSA. The CDR3 runs to 14 residues. Trimming removed 4 bases at V and 7 bases at J, with 15 bases between. As DNA, the CDR3 is TGTGCCAGCAGCTCGCCTCTAGCCCGAAATACGCAGTATTTT. Translation gives CASSSPLARNTQYF.

The rearrangement joins TRBV12-3 or TRBV12-4 to TRBJ2-5; TRBD1 might be the D (6 bases). Trimming shortened V by 6 bases and J by 3 bases, and 14 bases separated the two germline ends. This CDR3 comprises 14 residues. The CDR3 loop reads CASRTTGYEETQYF. The CDR3 DNA follows: TGTGCCAGCAGGACTACAGGGTATGAAGAGACCCAGTACTTC.

This clonotype was seen a few times. The V gene is TRBV6-6, the J gene TRBJ2-5, with D uncertain. Deletions cut 7 bases from V and 0 bases from J, with 9 bases between. Germline V gene sequence: CDR1 MNHNY, CDR2 SVGAGI (reference sequence). The CDR3 is made up of 13 amino acids. CDR3 bases: TGTGCCAGCAAATTGGAGTACCAAGAGACCCAGTACTTC. Translating it yields CASKLEYQETQYF.

This clonotype was picked up one time. The chain employs TRBV21-1 and TRBJ2-7; the table's D call, TRBD1, was not checked against the DNA. TRBV21-1 is tagged as a pseudogene. The CDR3 consists of 15 residues. The CDR3 DNA sequence: TGTGCCAGCAGCAAAGTCCCAGGGGCCCACTACGAGCAGTACGTC. As protein: CASSKVPGAHYEQYV.

This clonotype was observed many times. This chain uses TRBV9 with TRBJ2-7; TRBD2 might be the D (5 bases). The germline CDR1 and CDR2 sequences are SGDLS and YYNGEE. CDR3 length: 13 residues. V shed 3 bases and J shed 6 bases, with 13 bases lying between them. The CDR3 reads CASSAHTSTEQYF. CDR3 nucleotides: TGTGCCAGCAGCGCACACACTAGTACCGAGCAGTACTTC.

In its sample, this clonotype was seen many times. The chain combines TRBV20-1 with TRBJ1-2, with D hard to call. Germline V gives CDR1 DFQATT, CDR2 SNEGSKA (reference sequence). This CDR3 spans 12 amino acids. V lost 6 bases and J 5 bases, leaving 13 bases between the germline ends. The CDR3 sequence is CSAPSGGYGYTF. CDR3 coding DNA: TGCAGTGCCCCTAGTGGCGGGTATGGCTACACCTTC.

This clonotype was counted a few times. V usage is TRBV7-8 and J usage is TRBJ2-3; a possible D gene is TRBD1 (6 bases). The CDR3 spans 15 residues. Trimming shortened V by 4 bases and J by 2 bases, and 13 bases separated the two germline ends. Germline V lookup: CDR1 SGHVS, CDR2 FQNEAQ. The CDR3 protein is CASSSGTSNTDTQYF. The CDR3 DNA sequence: TGTGCCAGCAGCTCAGGGACATCCAACACAGATACGCAGTATTTT.

The chain links TRBV4-1 to TRBJ2-7; tentative D call: TRBD2 (6 bases). Between the trimmed V and J ends, which lost 0 bases and 0 bases, there was a span of 18 bases. The CDR3 runs to 18 residues. The germline CDR1 and CDR2 sequences are MGHRA and YSYEKL. DNA of the CDR3: TGCGCCAGCAGCCAAGATCCTGGAGGGCAGACACTCTCCTACGAGCAGTACGTC. It yields the protein CASSQDPGGQTLSYEQYV.

This clonotype has just a few counts. The V and J genes are TRBV2 and TRBJ2-3; the match to TRBD2 covers 10 bases. Germline V gene lookup returns CDR1 SNHLY and CDR2 FYNNEI. V was pared by 8 bases and J by 5 bases, with 7 bases of the junction left unmatched. CDR3 size: 14 residues. CDR3 residues: CASWSGGGRDTQYF. The CDR3 nucleotides read TGTGCCAGCTGGAGCGGGGGGGGTCGAGATACGCAGTATTTT. Supplemented by reference TRBV2 and TRBJ2-3, the full variable domain reads EPEVTQTPSHQVTQMGQEVILRCVPISNHLYFYWYRQILGQKVEFLVSFYNNEISEKSEIFDDQFSVERPDGSNFTLKIRSTKLEDSAMYFCASWSGGGRDTQYFGPGTRLTVL.

The genes are TRBV10-3 and TRBJ1-2; D is unresolved. Looked up from germline, CDR1 is ENHRY and CDR2 is SYGVKD. The CDR3 sequence is 17 residues long. V shed 2 bases and J shed 5 bases, with 21 bases lying between them. The CDR3 here is CAISELNPQEDLYGYTF. The CDR3 DNA follows: TGTGCCATCAGTGAGCTAAATCCCCAGGAAGACCTTTATGGCTACACCTTC.

This clonotype was recorded a few times. The genes are TRBV19 and TRBJ2-3, with no clear D. The CDR3 length is 13 residues. Between the trimmed V and J ends, which lost 10 bases and 1 base, there was a span of 12 bases. Germline CDR1 is LNHDA and CDR2 is SQIVND (reference sequence). The CDR3 reads CATDRHRTDTQYF. The CDR3 DNA follows: TGTGCCACGGATCGGCACCGCACAGATACGCAGTATTTT.

In its sample, this clonotype was seen a few times. The J gene is TRBJ2-1, the V gene TRBV7-2; TRBD2 agrees at 12 bases. V shed 5 bases, J shed 13 bases, and the junction held 9 bases outside the gene matches. This CDR3 region has 14 residues. The germline gives CDR1 SGHTA, CDR2 FQGNSA. CDR3 DNA: TGTGCCAGCAGCCCGGGACTAGCGGGCACCGTACAGTTCTTC. Translated: CASSPGLAGTVQFF.

The chain combines TRBV7-8 with TRBJ1-2; perhaps TRBD1 as D (5 bases). V lost 3 bases and J 4 bases, leaving 12 bases between the germline ends. The germline V gene has CDR1 SGHVS and CDR2 FQNEAQ. This CDR3 has 14 amino acids. The CDR3 reads CASSFDGAGYGYTF. CDR3 DNA: TGTGCCAGCAGCTTCGACGGGGCTGGCTATGGCTACACCTTC. Looking up the rest from reference TRBV7-8 and TRBJ1-2 gives the full variable domain: GAGVSQSPRYKVAKRGQDVALRCDPISGHVSLFWYQQALGQGPEFLTYFQNEAQLDKSGLPSDRFFAERPEGSVSTLKIQRTQQEDSAVYLCASSFDGAGYGYTFGSGTRLTVV.

The genes are TRBV5-1 and TRBJ2-3, with D perhaps TRBD1 (5 bases). Trimming removed 4 bases from V and 1 base from J, with 10 bases in between. The germline gives CDR1 SGHRS, CDR2 YFSETQ. The CDR3 covers 14 residues. CDR3 in DNA: TGCGCCAGCAGCCTAGACAGACGCACAGATACGCAGTATTTT. Translating gives CASSLDRRTDTQYF.

The V call is TRBV10-2, the J call TRBJ2-5; 10 nucleotides match TRBD2. The CDR3 spans 14 residues. The germline V gene encodes CDR1 WSHSY and CDR2 SAAADI. Trimming took 10 bases from V and 3 from J; bases not matched to a gene: 8. The CDR3 loop is CATKLAGTKETQYF. The CDR3 DNA reads TGCGCCACCAAACTAGCGGGGACCAAAGAGACCCAGTACTTC.

This clonotype has a count of ten or more. CDR3 nucleotides: TGCGCCAGCAGCCAAGATGTGCAGAACCCCTACGAGCAGTACGTC. This encodes CASSQDVQNPYEQYV. The chain combines TRBV4-1 with TRBJ2-7; D is undetermined. CDR1 is MGHRA, CDR2 YSYEKL, per germline. Trimming left V 0 bases short and J 2 bases short, with 11 bases between. CDR3 length: 15 amino acids.

There are a few counts of this clonotype. The chain couples TRBV20-1 to TRBJ1-2; possibly TRBD1 for D (5 bases). CDR3 length equals 15 residues. Germline CDR1 reads DFQATT; CDR2 reads SNEGSKA (reference sequence). V lost 1 base and J lost 0, with 12 bases in between. The chain's CDR3 is CSARGGGASNYGYTF. In nucleotides, the CDR3 is TGCAGTGCTAGAGGGGGGGGAGCCTCTAACTATGGCTACACCTTC.

This chain links TRBV5-1 with TRBJ2-5, with D unresolved. CDR1 is SGHRS and CDR2 is YFSETQ in the germline V gene. This CDR3 contains 14 residues. Trimming cost V 2 bases and J 0 bases, with 8 bases left between them. This chain's CDR3 is CASSFYPDQETQYF. The CDR3 nucleotides are TGCGCCAGCAGCTTTTATCCCGACCAAGAGACCCAGTACTTC.